The T cell receptor (beta chain) under discussion was sequenced for a study of blood T cells in healthy people across ages. Study conclusions and caveats: Diversity estimates drawn from one million T cells were deemed underestimates.

The authors ran a second PCR of roughly 6 to 12 cycles using a sample-barcoded 5' primer and a J-beta primer mix. A single record per CDR3 protein comes from TCRdb applying MiXCR to the 5' RACE reads. The profile shows about a million distinct CDR3 sequences, about 53% of them singletons. About 10 milliliters of peripheral blood were drawn from each donor into EDTA-treated tubes. As regards this clonotype: Its antigen is undetermined.

The clonotype was recovered from a woman in her sixties in good health. Material: blood.

The CDR3 DNA sequence: TGTGCCAGCAGTTCTACCACGGGACGGGGCTACAATGAGCAGTTCTTC. Translation gives CASSSTTGRGYNEQFF. V is TRBV28 and J is TRBJ2-1, with D possibly called TRBD1 or TRBD2 (5 bases each). Germline CDR1 and CDR2: MDHEN and SYDVKM. The V end was cut by 4 bases, the J end by 3 bases, with 16 bases between. There are 16 residues in the CDR3.